The T cell receptor (beta chain) under discussion was sequenced for a study of regulatory dendritic cells for organ transplantation. This clone appeared a few times. Clones were read by immunoSEQ multiplex PCR, and TCRdb kept only the in-frame ones, dropping some. The sample has about 38,000 clones; 80% to 95% are singletons. The CDR3 covers 14 residues. Trimming took 3 bases from V and 1 from J, leaving 9 bases between them. The germline V gene has CDR1 SEHNR and CDR2 FQNEAQ (reference sequence). The TCR sequence derives from a human donor in good health. The sample consisted of naive CD8+ T cells from blood. Indicated subset: CD45RA+ naive T cells. V is TRBV7-9 and J is TRBJ1-1; D gene unclear. The CDR3 DNA reads TGTGCCAGCAGCTTCCCCGGTGGGAACACTGAAGCTTTCTTT. Translated, it gives CASSFPGGNTEAFF.